These T cell receptor beta chains were read from a single sample in a study of cytomegalovirus exposure and HLA in healthy donors. Using immunoSEQ multiplex PCR, the repertoire was profiled, and TCRdb retains in-frame clones only, with some absent. The sample records around 150,000 clones, about four fifths being singletons. Sequencing was carried out using PBMCs. Source of these receptors: a human donor in good health. Both conserved end residues are part of each CDR3. Fields, in order: clone size, J gene, V gene, D gene, CDR3 protein, CDR3 DNA. D genes are given only for firm matches. Clone size appears in some rows only: once, few, many, or a class for an expanded clone.

clone size: .
J gene: TRBJ2-7
V gene: TRBV7-9
D gene: TRBD2
CDR3 protein: CASSSISGGITYEQYF
CDR3 DNA: TGTGCCAGCAGCTCGATTAGCGGGGGGATTACCTACGAGCAGTACTTC

clone size: .
J gene: TRBJ1-1
V gene: TRBV5-6
D gene: .
CDR3 protein: CASSRTVLTEAFF
CDR3 DNA: TGTGCCAGCAGCAGGACAGTACTCACTGAAGCTTTCTTT

clone size: few
J gene: TRBJ1-2
V gene: TRBV28
D gene: TRBD1
CDR3 protein: CASSSAGGGTGGSDGYTF
CDR3 DNA: TGTGCCAGCAGTTCCGCCGGAGGCGGGACAGGGGGTAGTGATGGCTACACCTTC

clone size: once
J gene: TRBJ2-7
V gene: TRBV18
D gene: .
CDR3 protein: CASSRLDTNYEQYF
CDR3 DNA: TGTGCCAGCTCACGGCTGGACACCAACTACGAGCAGTACTTC

clone size: .
J gene: TRBJ2-2
V gene: TRBV5-6
D gene: .
CDR3 protein: CASSSGLRLNTGELFF
CDR3 DNA: TGTGCCAGCAGCTCGGGACTCCGCCTGAACACCGGGGAGCTGTTTTTT

clone size: .
J gene: TRBJ2-7
V gene: TRBV6-1
D gene: TRBD2
CDR3 protein: CASSEATSAHYEQYF
CDR3 DNA: TGTGCCAGCAGTGAAGCGACTAGCGCTCACTACGAGCAGTACTTC

clone size: once
J gene: TRBJ2-3
V gene: TRBV4-2
D gene: .
CDR3 protein: CASSEESAGGDTQYF
CDR3 DNA: TGTGCCAGCAGTGAAGAATCCGCAGGTGGGGATACGCAGTATTTT

clone size: .
J gene: TRBJ2-1
V gene: TRBV10-3
D gene: TRBD2
CDR3 protein: CAISGGGSSYNEQFF
CDR3 DNA: TGTGCCATCAGTGGCGGGGGTAGCTCCTACAATGAGCAGTTCTTC

clone size: .
J gene: TRBJ2-5
V gene: TRBV7-9
D gene: .
CDR3 protein: CASSIPSGTLETQYF
CDR3 DNA: TGTGCCAGCAGCATACCCTCCGGGACTTTAGAGACCCAGTACTTC

clone size: .
J gene: TRBJ2-7
V gene: TRBV19
D gene: .
CDR3 protein: CASSYQVGFSYEQYF
CDR3 DNA: TGTGCCAGTAGTTATCAGGTCGGCTTTTCCTACGAGCAGTACTTC

clone size: .
J gene: TRBJ1-2
V gene: TRBV2
D gene: .
CDR3 protein: CASSREKNYGYTF
CDR3 DNA: TGTGCCAGCTCCCGGGAGAAAAACTATGGCTACACCTTC

clone size: .
J gene: TRBJ1-6
V gene: TRBV5-1
D gene: TRBD1
CDR3 protein: CASSLAWTGDNSPLHF
CDR3 DNA: TGCGCCAGCAGCTTGGCCTGGACAGGGGATAATTCACCCCTCCACTTT

clone size: .
J gene: TRBJ2-5
V gene: TRBV7-9
D gene: TRBD2
CDR3 protein: CASSSKGGHQETQYF
CDR3 DNA: TGTGCCAGCAGCAGTAAGGGAGGGCACCAAGAGACCCAGTACTTC

clone size: .
J gene: TRBJ2-1
V gene: TRBV11-2
D gene: TRBD1
CDR3 protein: CASSSRDRVNNEQFF
CDR3 DNA: TGTGCCAGCAGCTCCCGGGACAGGGTGAACAATGAGCAGTTCTTC

clone size: .
J gene: TRBJ1-2
V gene: TRBV27
D gene: TRBD1
CDR3 protein: CASGDSPYGYTF
CDR3 DNA: TGTGCCAGCGGGGACAGCCCCTATGGCTACACCTTC

clone size: few
J gene: TRBJ2-2
V gene: TRBV4-3
D gene: .
CDR3 protein: CASSPQVVSSNTGELFF
CDR3 DNA: TGCGCCAGCAGCCCCCAGGTGGTTAGTTCGAACACCGGGGAGCTGTTTTTT

clone size: .
J gene: TRBJ1-1
V gene: TRBV4-1
D gene: .
CDR3 protein: CASSQDGHLNTEAFF
CDR3 DNA: TGCGCCAGCAGCCAAGATGGACACCTAAACACTGAAGCTTTCTTT

clone size: .
J gene: TRBJ1-4
V gene: TRBV23-1
D gene: TRBD1
CDR3 protein: CASTPKGAHEKLFF
CDR3 DNA: TGCGCCAGCACTCCAAAGGGGGCCCATGAAAAACTGTTTTTT

clone size: .
J gene: TRBJ2-2
V gene: TRBV28
D gene: TRBD2
CDR3 protein: CASSQTSGAVSNTGELFF
CDR3 DNA: TGTGCCAGCAGTCAGACTAGCGGGGCTGTCTCGAACACCGGGGAGCTGTTTTTT

clone size: few
J gene: TRBJ1-4
V gene: TRBV6-4
D gene: TRBD1
CDR3 protein: CAGETGGREKLFF
CDR3 DNA: TGTGCCGGAGAGACAGGGGGCAGAGAAAAACTGTTTTTT

clone size: .
J gene: TRBJ2-7
V gene: TRBV30
D gene: .
CDR3 protein: CAWSGTGIYEQYF
CDR3 DNA: TGTGCCTGGAGTGGAACAGGGATCTACGAGCAGTACTTC

clone size: once
J gene: TRBJ2-7
V gene: TRBV30
D gene: .
CDR3 protein: CAVGTGLAYEQYF
CDR3 DNA: TGTGCCGTAGGAACAGGGCTTGCCTACGAGCAGTACTTC

clone size: .
J gene: TRBJ2-2
V gene: TRBV27
D gene: .
CDR3 protein: CASSLFSIHSNTGELFF
CDR3 DNA: TGTGCCAGCAGTTTATTCTCTATCCACTCGAACACCGGGGAGCTGTTTTTT

clone size: .
J gene: TRBJ1-6
V gene: TRBV10-1
D gene: .
CDR3 protein: CASSETAGSNSPLHF
CDR3 DNA: TGCGCCAGCAGTGAGACGGCAGGGTCTAATTCACCCCTCCACTTT

clone size: .
J gene: TRBJ1-1
V gene: TRBV18
D gene: .
CDR3 protein: CASSPLSPGSNTEAFF
CDR3 DNA: TGTGCCAGCTCACCACTTAGTCCCGGGTCCAACACTGAAGCTTTCTTT

clone size: once
J gene: TRBJ2-1
V gene: TRBV4-2
D gene: .
CDR3 protein: CASSQVARSEQFF
CDR3 DNA: TGTGCCAGCAGCCAAGTTGCTAGGAGTGAGCAGTTCTTC

clone size: .
J gene: TRBJ2-2
V gene: TRBV7-2
D gene: .
CDR3 protein: CASSLESQALFVTF
CDR3 DNA: TGTGCCAGCAGCTTAGAATCCCAGGCCCTTTTCGTAACTTTT

clone size: .
J gene: TRBJ1-1
V gene: TRBV7-9
D gene: .
CDR3 protein: CASSLIQGNTEAFF
CDR3 DNA: TGTGCCAGCAGCTTAATACAGGGGAACACTGAAGCTTTCTTT

clone size: .
J gene: TRBJ2-1
V gene: TRBV19
D gene: TRBD1
CDR3 protein: CASIFSGQGHSEQFF
CDR3 DNA: TGTGCCAGTATATTCTCGGGACAGGGGCACAGTGAGCAGTTCTTC

clone size: .
J gene: TRBJ2-7
V gene: TRBV6-5
D gene: TRBD1
CDR3 protein: CASSYSNRGPSYEQYF
CDR3 DNA: TGTGCCAGCAGTTACTCTAACAGGGGGCCGTCCTACGAGCAGTACTTC

clone size: .
J gene: TRBJ2-5
V gene: TRBV6-5
D gene: .
CDR3 protein: CASSYDKWETQYF
CDR3 DNA: TGTGCCAGCAGTTATGACAAATGGGAGACCCAGTACTTC

clone size: .
J gene: TRBJ2-7
V gene: TRBV5-1
D gene: .
CDR3 protein: CASSPVSGRSEQYF
CDR3 DNA: TGCGCCAGCAGCCCCGTTTCGGGTAGGTCCGAGCAGTACTTC

clone size: .
J gene: TRBJ2-2
V gene: TRBV29-1
D gene: TRBD2
CDR3 protein: CSVGGLAGGTNTGELFF
CDR3 DNA: TGCAGCGTTGGAGGACTAGCGGGGGGCACGAACACCGGGGAGCTGTTTTTT

clone size: few
J gene: TRBJ1-1
V gene: TRBV6-6
D gene: TRBD1
CDR3 protein: CASSYPGGTEAFF
CDR3 DNA: TGTGCCAGCAGTTACCCAGGGGGCACTGAAGCTTTCTTT

clone size: .
J gene: TRBJ1-5
V gene: TRBV2
D gene: .
CDR3 protein: CASRIRDTGNQPQHF
CDR3 DNA: TGTGCCAGCAGGATTAGGGACACCGGCAATCAGCCCCAGCATTTT

clone size: few
J gene: TRBJ2-2
V gene: TRBV10-1
D gene: .
CDR3 protein: CASSESEAGELFF
CDR3 DNA: TGCGCCAGCAGTGAGTCGGAGGCCGGGGAGCTGTTTTTT

clone size: .
J gene: TRBJ2-7
V gene: TRBV15
D gene: TRBD2
CDR3 protein: CATSKRTSGGASGENEQYF
CDR3 DNA: TGTGCCACCAGCAAAAGGACTAGCGGGGGGGCAAGTGGTGAGAACGAGCAGTACTTC

clone size: once
J gene: TRBJ2-1
V gene: TRBV19
D gene: .
CDR3 protein: CASSVDSVPGGGEQFF
CDR3 DNA: TGTGCCAGTAGTGTGGACAGCGTCCCGGGCGGTGGTGAGCAGTTCTTC

clone size: .
J gene: TRBJ1-2
V gene: TRBV25-1
D gene: TRBD1
CDR3 protein: CASRTGTGHGYTF
CDR3 DNA: TGTGCCAGCAGAACTGGGACAGGACATGGCTACACCTTC

clone size: .
J gene: TRBJ2-3
V gene: TRBV4-3
D gene: TRBD2
CDR3 protein: CASSQDLAGGSDTQYF
CDR3 DNA: TGCGCCAGCAGCCAAGATTTAGCGGGAGGCTCAGATACGCAGTATTTT